This T cell receptor beta chain was documented in a study of T cells in women clearing cervical HPV infection. Findings of the study overall: It is unknown whether associations predate infection; no effector/memory or HPV-specific sorting. CIN3+ cases had significantly higher TCR richness than controls; evenness did not differ.

All donors had a single incident cervical HPV16 infection, not prevalent. Germline loops: CDR1 LNHDA, CDR2 SQIVND (reference sequence). With 9 bases clipped from V and 2 bases from J, the junction kept 12 bases outside the gene matches. The CDR3 extends over 15 amino acids. Genomic DNA, averaging roughly 1,200 ng per sample, yielded TCR beta CDR3 via immunoSEQ. Clones were read by immunoSEQ multiplex PCR, and TCRdb kept only the in-frame ones, dropping some. The sample data list 48,000 or so clones. In regard to this clone: Its antigen is unidentified. The read ends 3 residues before the CDR3 terminus; that terminus is restored from the germline J gene.

This clonotype was sampled from a woman aged 18-69 years with a cervical HPV16 infection that either progressed to CIN3+ or cleared (not recorded which). Sequencing input: blood buffy coat. J is TRBJ1-2 and V is TRBV19, with 7 bases lining up with TRBD1. The sequenced CDR3 bases are TGTGCCAGCAGCCTAGACAGGGAGGTGAACTATGGC. This translates into CASSLDREVNYG. The full CDR3 sequence reads CASSLDREVNYGYTF.